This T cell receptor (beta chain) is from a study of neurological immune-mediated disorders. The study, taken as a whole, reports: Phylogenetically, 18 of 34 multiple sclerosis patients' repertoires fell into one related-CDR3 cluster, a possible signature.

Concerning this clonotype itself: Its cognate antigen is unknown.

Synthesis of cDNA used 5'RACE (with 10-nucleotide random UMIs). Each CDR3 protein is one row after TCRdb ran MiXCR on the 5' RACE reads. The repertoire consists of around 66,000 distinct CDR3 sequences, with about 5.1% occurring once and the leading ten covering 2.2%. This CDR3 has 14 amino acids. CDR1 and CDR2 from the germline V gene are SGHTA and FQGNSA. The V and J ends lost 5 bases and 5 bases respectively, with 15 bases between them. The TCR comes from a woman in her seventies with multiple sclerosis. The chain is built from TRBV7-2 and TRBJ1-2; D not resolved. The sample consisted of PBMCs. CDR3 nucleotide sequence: TGTGCCAGCAGCCTCCTGTTGGAGGGTTATGGCTACACCTTC. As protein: CASSLLLEGYGYTF.